Reported below is one T cell receptor (beta chain). Only a few counts were recorded for this clonotype. Its cognate antigen has yet to be identified. It has no much larger one-base neighbor in the sample; base qualities were not kept. Trimming removed 1 base from V and 0 bases from J, leaving 8 bases between the germline ends. From its cysteine to its phenylalanine, the CDR3 spans 14 amino acids. Only CDR3 DNA remains: 42 bases, in frame from the first base. CDR1 and CDR2, looked up from the germline V gene, are SQVTM and ANQGSEA. These data originate in a study of early T cells in non-severe SARS-CoV-2 infection (dated by TCRdb to 2020 to 2022). About the full investigation: Because TCR sequencing was done on bulk RNA from unsorted whole blood, the alpha and beta chains could not be paired.

The investigation overall reported the following: Matching against VDJdb was skewed toward anti-spike CD8 responses, likely underestimated virus-specific expansions, and missed private and CD4 specificities.

This was a case-control study nested in a cohort of healthcare workers in London, UK, who had nasopharyngeal swab PCR tests and blood samples taken every week. Healthcare workers were enrolled in the week of the UK lockdown, from 23 to 31 March 2020, and were followed every week for up to roughly 15 weeks. Library construction relied on 5' RACE. Sequenced on a NextSeq 500. Unique molecular identifiers were attached to individual cDNA molecules in the TCR library protocol so that sequencing error and PCR bias could be corrected. Sequencing covered both TCR alpha and beta chains, and within each sample the abundances of alpha and beta sequences were tightly co-correlated. Processing in the source paper ran as follows. Decombinator V4 was used to annotate TCR sequences for V gene, J gene and CDR3. TCRs were defined as expanded if a significant change between any two time points was detected under a Poisson model with p below 0.0001. Abundances of TCRs were expressed as counts per million after normalisation to the total number of TCRs sequenced in each sample. MAIT TCRs were defined by TRAV1-2 paired with TRAJ12, TRAJ20 or TRAJ33, and iNKT TCRs by TRAV10 paired with TRAJ18. VDJdb, accessed 1 November 2021, was searched for CMV, EBV and SARS-CoV-2 annotated TCRs, with TCRs annotated for multiple antigens excluded. TCRdb applied fastp at Q25 and MiXCR to the public reads, then kept only in-frame beta chains. Merged by CDR3 protein, the rows form single entries marked with the most common genes and DNA. The V and J calls reflect TCRdb's pipeline rather than the authors' work. A total of 45,000 to 70,000 distinct CDR3 sequences appear in this sample, roughly 6.2% of them only once. The ten biggest clones cover 3% to 4% of the sample.

The source is an adult who was a healthcare worker with PCR-confirmed SARS-CoV-2 infection or an uninfected control (not recorded which). The V gene is TRBV29-1 and the J gene is TRBJ2-3; there is no confident call for the D gene. Sequencing was done on a sample of whole blood. The CDR3 protein: CSVEGILSTDTQYF. The bases read TGCAGCGTTGAAGGGATACTGAGCACAGATACGCAGTATTTT.